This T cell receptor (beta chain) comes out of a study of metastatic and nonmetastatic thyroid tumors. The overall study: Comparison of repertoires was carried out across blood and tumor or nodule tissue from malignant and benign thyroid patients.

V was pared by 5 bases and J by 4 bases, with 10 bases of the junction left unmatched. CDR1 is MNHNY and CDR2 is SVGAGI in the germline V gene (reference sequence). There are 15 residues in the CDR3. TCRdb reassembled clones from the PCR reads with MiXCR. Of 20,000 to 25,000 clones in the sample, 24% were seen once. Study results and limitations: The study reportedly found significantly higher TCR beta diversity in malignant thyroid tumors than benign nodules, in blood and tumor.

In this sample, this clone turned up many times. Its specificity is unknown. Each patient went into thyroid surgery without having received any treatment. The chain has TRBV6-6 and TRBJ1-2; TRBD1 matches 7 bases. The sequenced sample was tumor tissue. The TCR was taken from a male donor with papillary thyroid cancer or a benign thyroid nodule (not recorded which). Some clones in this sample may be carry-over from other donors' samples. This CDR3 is CASSPSTGTSYGYTF. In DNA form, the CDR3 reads TGTGCCAGCAGTCCCTCGACAGGGACCAGCTATGGCTACACCTTC.